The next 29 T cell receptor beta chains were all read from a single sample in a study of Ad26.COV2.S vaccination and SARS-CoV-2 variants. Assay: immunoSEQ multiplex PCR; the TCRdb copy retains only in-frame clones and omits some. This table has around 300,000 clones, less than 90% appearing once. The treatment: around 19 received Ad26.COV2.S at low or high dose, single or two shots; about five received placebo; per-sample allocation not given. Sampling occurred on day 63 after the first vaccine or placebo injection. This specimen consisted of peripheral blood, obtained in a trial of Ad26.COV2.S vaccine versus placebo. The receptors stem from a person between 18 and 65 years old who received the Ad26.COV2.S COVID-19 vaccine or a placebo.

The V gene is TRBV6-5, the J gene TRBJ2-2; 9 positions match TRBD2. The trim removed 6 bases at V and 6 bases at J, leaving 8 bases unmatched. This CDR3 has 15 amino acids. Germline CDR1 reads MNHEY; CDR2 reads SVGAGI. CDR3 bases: TGTGCCAGCAGGGATCCGACTAGCGGCGCCGGGGAGCTGTTTTTT. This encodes CASRDPTSGAGELFF.

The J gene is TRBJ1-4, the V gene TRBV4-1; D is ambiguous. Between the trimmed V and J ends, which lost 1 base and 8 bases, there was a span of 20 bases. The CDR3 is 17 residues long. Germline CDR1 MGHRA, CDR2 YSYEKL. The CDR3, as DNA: TGCGCCAGCAGCCAAGGTTCCCTTATGCTCGTCGACGAAAAACTGTTTTTT. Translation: CASSQGSLMLVDEKLFF.

In DNA form, the CDR3 reads TGTGCCAGCAGCGATACTAGCGGGCCCTACGAGCAGTACTTC. This sequence encodes CASSDTSGPYEQYF. This chain uses TRBV7-9 with TRBJ2-7; 9 bases agree with TRBD2. The CDR3 is 14 residues long. The germline V gene has CDR1 SEHNR and CDR2 FQNEAQ (reference sequence). The trim removed 5 bases at V and 2 bases at J, leaving 4 bases unmatched.

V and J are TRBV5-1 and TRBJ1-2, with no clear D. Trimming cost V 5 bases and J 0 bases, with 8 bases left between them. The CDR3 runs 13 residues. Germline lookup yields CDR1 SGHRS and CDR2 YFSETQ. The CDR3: CASSTQANYGYTF. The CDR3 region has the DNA TGCGCCAGCAGTACCCAGGCTAACTATGGCTACACCTTC.

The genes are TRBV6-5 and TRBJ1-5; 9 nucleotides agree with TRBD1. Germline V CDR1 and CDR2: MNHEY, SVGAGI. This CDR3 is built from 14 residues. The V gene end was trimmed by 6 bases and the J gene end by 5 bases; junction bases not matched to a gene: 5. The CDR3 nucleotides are TGTGCCAGCAGCCCAGACAGGGGGGATCAGCCCCAGCATTTT. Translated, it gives CASSPDRGDQPQHF.

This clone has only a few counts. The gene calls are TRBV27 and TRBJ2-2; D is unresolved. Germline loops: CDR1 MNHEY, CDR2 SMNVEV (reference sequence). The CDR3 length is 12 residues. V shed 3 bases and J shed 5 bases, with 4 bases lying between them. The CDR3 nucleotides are TGTGCCAGCAGTTTGGGGACCGGGGAGCTGTTTTTT. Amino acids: CASSLGTGELFF.

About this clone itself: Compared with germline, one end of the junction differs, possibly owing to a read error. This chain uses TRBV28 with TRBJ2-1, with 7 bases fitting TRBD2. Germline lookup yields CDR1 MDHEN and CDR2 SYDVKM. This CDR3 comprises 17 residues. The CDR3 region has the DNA TGTGCCAGCTGTTTCGTTTTCGGGGGGAACGGACTGGATGAGCAGTTCTTC. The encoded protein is CASCFVFGGNGLDEQFF. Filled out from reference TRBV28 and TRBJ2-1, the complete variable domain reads DVKVTQSSRYLVKRTGEKVFLECVQDMDHENMFWYRQDPGLGLRLIYFSYDVKMKEKGDIPEGYSVSREKKERFSLILESASTNQTSMYLCASCFVFGGNGLDEQFFGPGTRLTVL.

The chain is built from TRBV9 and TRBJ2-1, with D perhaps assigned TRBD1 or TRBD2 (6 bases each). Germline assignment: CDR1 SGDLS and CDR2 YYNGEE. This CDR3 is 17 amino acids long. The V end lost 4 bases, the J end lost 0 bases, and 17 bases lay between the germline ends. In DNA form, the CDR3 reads TGTGCCAGCAGCTCACCCGTAGGGGGGAGCTCCTACAATGAGCAGTTCTTC. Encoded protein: CASSSPVGGSSYNEQFF.

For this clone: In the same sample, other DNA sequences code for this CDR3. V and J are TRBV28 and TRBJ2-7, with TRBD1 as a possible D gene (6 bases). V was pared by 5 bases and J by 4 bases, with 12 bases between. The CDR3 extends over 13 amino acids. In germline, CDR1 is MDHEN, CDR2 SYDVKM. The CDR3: CASSPPDSYEQYF. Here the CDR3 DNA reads TGTGCCAGCAGTCCCCCGGACAGTTACGAGCAGTACTTC.

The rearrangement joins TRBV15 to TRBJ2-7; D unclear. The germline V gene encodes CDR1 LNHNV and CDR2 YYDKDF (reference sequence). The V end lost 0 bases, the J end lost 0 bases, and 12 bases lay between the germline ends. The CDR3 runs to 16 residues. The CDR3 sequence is CATSRDPTRSSYEQYF. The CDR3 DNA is TGTGCCACCAGCAGAGACCCAACCAGGAGCTCCTACGAGCAGTACTTC.

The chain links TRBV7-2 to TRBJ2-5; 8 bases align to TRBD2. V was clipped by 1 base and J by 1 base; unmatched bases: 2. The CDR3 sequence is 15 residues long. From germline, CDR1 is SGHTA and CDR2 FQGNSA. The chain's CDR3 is CASSLGGGPQETQYF. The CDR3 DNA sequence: TGTGCCAGCAGCTTAGGCGGGGGGCCCCAAGAGACCCAGTACTTC.

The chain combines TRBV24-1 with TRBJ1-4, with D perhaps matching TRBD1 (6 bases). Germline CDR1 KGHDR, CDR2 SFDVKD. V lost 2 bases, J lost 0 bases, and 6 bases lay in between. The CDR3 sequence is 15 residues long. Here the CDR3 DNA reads TGTGCCACCAGTGATTCAGGGGCAACTAATGAAAAACTGTTTTTT. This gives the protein CATSDSGATNEKLFF.

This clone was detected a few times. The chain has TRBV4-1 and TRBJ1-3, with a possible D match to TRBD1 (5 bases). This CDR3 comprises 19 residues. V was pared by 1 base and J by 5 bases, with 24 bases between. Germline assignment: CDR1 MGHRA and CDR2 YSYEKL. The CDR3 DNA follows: TGCGCCAGCAGCCAAGTGGGGCTTCCGGGGAGTAGTAGTAGAAACACCATATATTTT. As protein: CASSQVGLPGSSSRNTIYF.

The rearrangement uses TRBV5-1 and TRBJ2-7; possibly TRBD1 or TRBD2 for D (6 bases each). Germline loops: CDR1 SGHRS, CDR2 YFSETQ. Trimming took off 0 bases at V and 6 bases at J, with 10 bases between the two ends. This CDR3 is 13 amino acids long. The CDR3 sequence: CASSLDGGLEQYF. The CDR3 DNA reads TGCGCCAGCAGCTTGGATGGGGGGCTCGAGCAGTACTTC.

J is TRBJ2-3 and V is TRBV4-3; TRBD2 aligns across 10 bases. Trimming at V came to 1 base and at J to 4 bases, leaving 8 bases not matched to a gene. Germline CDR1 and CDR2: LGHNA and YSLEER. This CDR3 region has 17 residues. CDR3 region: CASSQGRASGGADTQYF. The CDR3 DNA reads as TGCGCCAGCAGCCAAGGACGAGCTAGCGGGGGCGCAGATACGCAGTATTTT.

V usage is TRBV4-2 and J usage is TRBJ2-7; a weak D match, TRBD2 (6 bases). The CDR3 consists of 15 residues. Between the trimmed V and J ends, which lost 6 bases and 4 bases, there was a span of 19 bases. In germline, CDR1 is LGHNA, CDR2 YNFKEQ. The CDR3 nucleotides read TGTGCCAGCAGACCCTTTTGGGGGGAAGGGTACGAGCAGTACTTC. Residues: CASRPFWGEGYEQYF.

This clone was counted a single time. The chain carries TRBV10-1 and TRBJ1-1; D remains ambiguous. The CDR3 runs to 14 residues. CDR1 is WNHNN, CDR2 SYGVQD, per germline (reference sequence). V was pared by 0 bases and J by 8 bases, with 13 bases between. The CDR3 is CASSESRLGYEAFF. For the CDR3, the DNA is TGCGCCAGCAGTGAGTCGCGGCTCGGGTACGAAGCTTTCTTT.

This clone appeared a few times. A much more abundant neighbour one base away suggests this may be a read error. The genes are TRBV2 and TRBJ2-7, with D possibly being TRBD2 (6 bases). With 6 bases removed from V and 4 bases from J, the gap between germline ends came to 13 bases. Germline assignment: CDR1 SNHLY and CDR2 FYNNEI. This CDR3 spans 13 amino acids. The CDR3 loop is CASREGWAYEQYF. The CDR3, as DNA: TGTGCCAGCAGGGAGGGGTGGGCGTACGAGCAGTACTTC.

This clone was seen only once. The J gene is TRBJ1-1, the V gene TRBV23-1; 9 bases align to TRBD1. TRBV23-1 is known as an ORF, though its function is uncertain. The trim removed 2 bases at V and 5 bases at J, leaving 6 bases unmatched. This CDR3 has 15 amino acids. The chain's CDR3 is CASSQPDRGNTEAFF. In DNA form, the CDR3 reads TGCGCCAGCAGTCAACCGGACAGGGGAAATACTGAAGCTTTCTTT.

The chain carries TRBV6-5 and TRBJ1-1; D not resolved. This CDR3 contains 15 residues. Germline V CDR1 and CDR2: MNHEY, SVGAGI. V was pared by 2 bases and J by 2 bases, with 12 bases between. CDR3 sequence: CASSYQEGINTEAFF. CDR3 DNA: TGTGCCAGCAGTTACCAGGAAGGGATTAACACTGAAGCTTTCTTT.

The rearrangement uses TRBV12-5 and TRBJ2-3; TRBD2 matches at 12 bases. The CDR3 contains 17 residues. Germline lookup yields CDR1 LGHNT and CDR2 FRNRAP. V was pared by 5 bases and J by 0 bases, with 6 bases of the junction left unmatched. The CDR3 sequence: CASGPSGGALSTDTQYF. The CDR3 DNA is TGTGCTAGTGGTCCTAGCGGGGGGGCCTTAAGCACAGATACGCAGTATTTT.

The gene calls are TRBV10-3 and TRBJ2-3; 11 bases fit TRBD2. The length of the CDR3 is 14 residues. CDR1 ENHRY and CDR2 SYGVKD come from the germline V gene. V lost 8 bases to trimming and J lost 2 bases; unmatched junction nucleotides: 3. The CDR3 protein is CAIGTSGDTDTQYF. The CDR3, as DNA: TGTGCCATCGGGACTAGCGGCGACACAGATACGCAGTATTTT.

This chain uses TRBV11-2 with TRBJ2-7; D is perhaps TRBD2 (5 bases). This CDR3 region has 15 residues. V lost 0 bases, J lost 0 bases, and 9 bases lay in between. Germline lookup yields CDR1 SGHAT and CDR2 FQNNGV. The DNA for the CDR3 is TGTGCCAGCAGCTTAGAGAGCGGCCTCTCCTACGAGCAGTACTTC. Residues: CASSLESGLSYEQYF.

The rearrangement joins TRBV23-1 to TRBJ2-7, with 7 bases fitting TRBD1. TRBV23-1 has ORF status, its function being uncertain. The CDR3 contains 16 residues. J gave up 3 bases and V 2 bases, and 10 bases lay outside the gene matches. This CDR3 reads CASSQGETGLIYEQYF. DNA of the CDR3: TGCGCCAGCAGTCAAGGAGAGACAGGGCTAATCTACGAGCAGTACTTC.

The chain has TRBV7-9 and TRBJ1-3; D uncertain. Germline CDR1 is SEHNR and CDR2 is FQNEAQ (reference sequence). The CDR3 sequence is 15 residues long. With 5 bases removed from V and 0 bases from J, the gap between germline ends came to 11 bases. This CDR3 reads CASSPPDLSGNTIYF. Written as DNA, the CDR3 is TGTGCCAGCAGCCCGCCGGACCTCTCTGGAAACACCATATATTTT.

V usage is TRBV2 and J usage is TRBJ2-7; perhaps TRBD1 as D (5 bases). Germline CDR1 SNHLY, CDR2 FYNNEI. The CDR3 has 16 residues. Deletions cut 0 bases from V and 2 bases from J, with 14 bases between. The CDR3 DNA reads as TGTGCCAGCAGTGAAGCGGGCAGGTCCAGGGCCTACGAGCAGTACTTC. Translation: CASSEAGRSRAYEQYF.

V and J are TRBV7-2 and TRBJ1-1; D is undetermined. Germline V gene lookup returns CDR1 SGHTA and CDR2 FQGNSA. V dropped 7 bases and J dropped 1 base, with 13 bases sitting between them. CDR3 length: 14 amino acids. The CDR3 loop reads CASTPHPQNTEAFF. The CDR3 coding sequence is TGTGCCAGCACCCCCCATCCACAGAACACTGAAGCTTTCTTT.

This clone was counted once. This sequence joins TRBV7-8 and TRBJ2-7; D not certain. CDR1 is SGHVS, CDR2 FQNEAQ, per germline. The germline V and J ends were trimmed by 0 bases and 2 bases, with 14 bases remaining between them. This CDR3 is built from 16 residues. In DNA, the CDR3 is TGTGCCAGCAGCTTAGCTATCGACTTTCAGGCCTACGAGCAGTACTTC. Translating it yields CASSLAIDFQAYEQYF.

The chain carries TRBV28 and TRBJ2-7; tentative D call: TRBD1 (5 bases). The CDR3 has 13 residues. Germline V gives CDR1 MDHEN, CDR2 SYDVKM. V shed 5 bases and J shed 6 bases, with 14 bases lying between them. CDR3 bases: TGTGCCAGCAGTCCGACAGCGCCGAGCGAGCAGTACTTC. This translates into CASSPTAPSEQYF.